Below are 19 T cell receptor beta chains sequenced from a single sample in a study of blood T cell repertoires in COVID-19. Some clones are missing from TCRdb's copy, which holds only in-frame ones; the method was immunoSEQ multiplex PCR. Of 120,000 or so clones in the sample, over 70% were seen once. Sequences were obtained from peripheral blood. The source of these receptors is a woman in her 50s with acute or convalescent COVID-19.

The chain joins TRBV10-2 to TRBJ2-5, with 9 bases identical to TRBD2. Germline loops: CDR1 WSHSY, CDR2 SAAADI. The CDR3 covers 14 residues. After removal of 4 bases from V and 5 bases from J, the junction contained 5 bases not matched to a gene. The CDR3 coding sequence is TGCGCCAGCAGTGCAGCGGGGGGCTGGGAGACCCAGTACTTC. This translates into CASSAAGGWETQYF.

This chain joins TRBV15 and TRBJ1-2; 7 bases fit TRBD1. Germline CDR1 and CDR2: LNHNV and YYDKDF (reference sequence). The CDR3 runs 17 residues. V lost 0 bases to trimming and J lost 4 bases; unmatched junction nucleotides: 11. CDR3 protein: CATSRDLEQGGLYGYTF. CDR3 sequence (DNA): TGTGCCACCAGCAGAGATTTGGAGCAGGGGGGACTCTATGGCTACACCTTC. The entire variable domain, with the rest obtained from reference TRBV15 and TRBJ1-2, is as follows: DAMVIQNPRYQVTQFGKPVTLSCSQTLNHNVMYWYQQKSSQAPKLLFHYYDKDFNNEADTPDNFQSRRPNTSFCFLDIRSPGLGDTAMYLCATSRDLEQGGLYGYTFGSGTRLTVV.

This clone has more than one count but fewer than ten. The gene calls are TRBV10-3 and TRBJ2-1; 9 positions match TRBD2. Germline V gene data show CDR1 as ENHRY and CDR2 as SYGVKD. The CDR3 loop spans 14 amino acids. J gave up 6 bases and V 0 bases, and 0 bases lay outside the gene matches. CDR3 loop: CAISESLAGNEQFF. CDR3 sequence (DNA): TGTGCCATCAGTGAGTCACTAGCGGGCAATGAGCAGTTCTTC.

The chain carries TRBV29-1 and TRBJ1-1; TRBD1 matches 9 bases. Per germline, CDR1 SQVTM and CDR2 ANQGSEA. CDR3 length: 13 residues. V shed 7 bases and J 5 bases; nucleotides not matched to a gene: 8. CDR3 in amino acids: CSAAGTGRTEAFF. The CDR3 DNA reads TGCAGCGCCGCAGGGACAGGGAGGACTGAAGCTTTCTTT.

The chain links TRBV6-5 to TRBJ2-1, with a possible D match to TRBD2 (5 bases). The germline gives CDR1 MNHEY, CDR2 SVGAGI. The V gene lost 8 bases and the J gene lost 9 bases, with 14 bases spanning the gap. The length of the CDR3 is 12 residues. The CDR3 coding sequence is TGTGCCAGCGGACTCACTTTGCGTGAGCAGTTCTTC. It yields the protein CASGLTLREQFF.

This clone was seen only a few times. V gene TRBV18 combines with J gene TRBJ2-7; the D gene is possibly TRBD2 (6 bases). V was shortened by 4 bases and J by 5 bases, with 15 bases between the two germline ends. Germline CDR1 reads KGHSH; CDR2 reads LQKENI. The CDR3 totals 14 residues. The CDR3 here is CASSLAAGPDEQYF. For the CDR3, the DNA is TGTGCCAGCTCACTAGCGGCAGGGCCCGACGAGCAGTACTTC.

The J gene is TRBJ1-6, the V gene TRBV5-1, with 7 bases that match TRBD1. Germline loops: CDR1 SGHRS, CDR2 YFSETQ. The CDR3 length is 16 residues. V was pared by 4 bases and J by 6 bases, with 10 bases of the junction left unmatched. The CDR3 DNA reads as TGCGCCAGCAGCGCGACAGGGTTAATGGGTAATTCACCCCTCCACTTT. This sequence encodes CASSATGLMGNSPLHF.

The chain uses TRBV5-1 and TRBJ2-3, with D perhaps TRBD2 (6 bases). This CDR3 spans 14 amino acids. Per germline, CDR1 SGHRS and CDR2 YFSETQ. Trimming left V 3 bases short and J 4 bases short, with 12 bases between. CDR3 nucleotide sequence: TGCGCCAGCAGCTCCGGGACTGCTCCAGATACGCAGTATTTT. It specifies CASSSGTAPDTQYF.

The chain has TRBV5-1 and TRBJ2-3, with 8 bases identical to TRBD1. The V gene end was trimmed by 4 bases and the J gene end by 4 bases; junction bases not matched to a gene: 5. This CDR3 is built from 14 residues. The V gene's germline CDR1 is SGHRS and CDR2 YFSETQ. The CDR3 bases are TGCGCCAGCAGCCGGACAGGGATAGCAGATACGCAGTATTTT. Its protein product is CASSRTGIADTQYF.

This clone was found many times. This rearrangement joins TRBV30 to TRBJ1-2; TRBD1 matches 7 bases. This CDR3 has 15 amino acids. From germline, CDR1 is GTSNPN and CDR2 SVGIG (reference sequence). The V and J ends lost 2 bases and 4 bases, in that order; junction bases with no gene match: 10. CDR3 loop: CAWSSTRGPSYGYTF. The CDR3 DNA is TGTGCCTGGAGTTCAACAAGGGGGCCGAGCTATGGCTACACCTTC.

This clone occurred a few times. The chain has TRBV28 and TRBJ2-1; a weak D match, TRBD2 (6 bases). The length of the CDR3 is 13 residues. The V gene lost 8 bases and the J gene lost 2 bases, with 10 bases spanning the gap. CDR1 and CDR2 (germline): MDHEN, SYDVKM. The CDR3 DNA reads as TGTGCCAGCTGGGGGGACCCCTACAATGAGCAGTTCTTC. The encoded protein is CASWGDPYNEQFF.

The chain couples TRBV18 to TRBJ2-1; D not certain. Germline CDR1 is KGHSH and CDR2 is LQKENI. This CDR3 is 16 amino acids long. Trimming removed 1 base at V and 0 bases at J, with 10 bases between. The CDR3 spells CASSPLGLSSYNEQFF. The CDR3 region has the DNA TGTGCCAGCTCACCACTCGGGTTAAGCTCCTACAATGAGCAGTTCTTC.

This rearrangement joins TRBV24-1 to TRBJ2-2; possibly TRBD1 for D (5 bases). CDR3 size: 16 residues. The germline V gene encodes CDR1 KGHDR and CDR2 SFDVKD. V lost 3 bases and J lost 4, with 14 bases in between. CDR3 DNA sequence: TGTGCCACCAGTGATACCACCGCAGGGTCCACCGGGGAGCTGTTTTTT. Translated, it gives CATSDTTAGSTGELFF.

V and J are TRBV6-2 or TRBV6-3 and TRBJ1-4; the D is unclear. The CDR3 contains 15 residues. Trimming stripped 6 bases from V and 4 bases from J, with 15 bases between. CDR1 is MNHEY and CDR2 is SVGEGT in the germline V gene. This CDR3 is CASSTAPGDNEKLFF. Here the CDR3 DNA reads TGTGCCAGCAGCACGGCTCCGGGTGATAATGAAAAACTGTTTTTT.

The rearrangement links TRBV7-9 to TRBJ2-1; TRBD2 aligns across 8 bases. The germline gives CDR1 SEHNR, CDR2 FQNEAQ (reference sequence). There are 16 residues in the CDR3. The ends lost 6 bases at V and 2 bases at J; junction bases unmatched: 9. This chain's CDR3 is CASRKGAGGPYNEQFF. CDR3 coding DNA: TGTGCCAGCAGAAAAGGGGCGGGAGGCCCCTACAATGAGCAGTTCTTC.

This chain uses TRBV29-1 with TRBJ2-7; possible D gene TRBD1, 5 bases. Germline V gene data show CDR1 as SQVTM and CDR2 as ANQGSEA. The V end was cut by 4 bases, the J end by 5 bases, with 15 bases between. The CDR3 is 13 amino acids. This CDR3 is CSVAAGPSDEQYF. The CDR3 coding sequence is TGCAGCGTTGCGGCAGGGCCCTCTGACGAGCAGTACTTC.

V gene TRBV5-1 combines with J gene TRBJ2-5; TRBD1 matches 8 bases. With V trimmed by 1 base and J by 2 bases, 10 bases remained unmatched. CDR3 length: 17 residues. Germline CDR1 and CDR2: SGHRS and YFSETQ. The CDR3 DNA sequence: TGCGCCAGCAGCTTGTTCTCGGCGCAGGGGGCTCAAGAGACCCAGTACTTC. Its translation: CASSLFSAQGAQETQYF. Full variable domain (remainder filled in from reference TRBV5-1 and TRBJ2-5): KAGVTQTPRYLIKTRGQQVTLSCSPISGHRSVSWYQQTPGQGLQFLFEYFSETQRNKGNFPGRFSGRQFSNSRSEMNVSTLELGDSALYLCASSLFSAQGAQETQYFGPGTRLLVL.

The J gene is TRBJ1-1, the V gene TRBV5-1; D may be TRBD1 (5 bases). This CDR3 is 14 amino acids long. V lost 7 bases to trimming and J lost 1 base, with 14 bases between them. Per the germline V gene, CDR1 is SGHRS and CDR2 is YFSETQ. The DNA for the CDR3 is TGCGCCAGCTATCAAGGGACTGGGAACACTGAAGCTTTCTTT. This gives the protein CASYQGTGNTEAFF.

The chain links TRBV19 to TRBJ2-1; 10 positions match TRBD2. This CDR3 spans 15 amino acids. Per germline, CDR1 LNHDA and CDR2 SQIVND (reference sequence). J was trimmed by 2 bases and V by 9 bases; bases with no gene match: 7. CDR3 in amino acids: CARNPSGGTYNEQFF. The CDR3 DNA reads TGTGCCAGGAACCCTAGCGGGGGTACCTACAATGAGCAGTTCTTC.